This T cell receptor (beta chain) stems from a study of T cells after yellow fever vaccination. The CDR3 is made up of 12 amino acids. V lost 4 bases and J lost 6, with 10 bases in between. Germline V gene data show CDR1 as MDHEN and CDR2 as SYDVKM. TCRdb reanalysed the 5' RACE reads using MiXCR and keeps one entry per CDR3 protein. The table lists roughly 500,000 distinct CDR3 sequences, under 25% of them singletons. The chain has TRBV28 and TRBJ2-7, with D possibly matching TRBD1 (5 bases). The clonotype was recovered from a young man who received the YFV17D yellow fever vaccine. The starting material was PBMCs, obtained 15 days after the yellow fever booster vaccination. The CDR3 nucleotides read TGTGCCAGCAGTTACAGGTCGTCCGAGCAGTACTTC. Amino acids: CASSYRSSEQYF.